This T cell receptor beta chain was sequenced in a study of blood T cell repertoires in COVID-19. Study background: Samples taken during acute and convalescent COVID-19 were collected in the United States, Italy and Spain.

Here immunoSEQ multiplex PCR was the method, and the copy in TCRdb shows in-frame clones only, minus some. This table holds roughly 140,000 clones, roughly nine tenths found once. This CDR3 spans 15 amino acids. The J segment lost 5 bases and the V segment lost 6 bases, leaving 7 bases of the junction unmatched. Germline CDR1 reads MNHEY; CDR2 reads SMNVEV (reference sequence). The sample was peripheral blood. The origin of this receptor is a woman aged 55-70 years with active COVID-19. This chain uses TRBV27 with TRBJ2-5, with 12 nucleotides matching TRBD2. The CDR3 DNA reads as TGTGCCAGCAGGTTAACTAGCGGGAGGTTGGAGACCCAGTACTTC. Amino acids: CASRLTSGRLETQYF.